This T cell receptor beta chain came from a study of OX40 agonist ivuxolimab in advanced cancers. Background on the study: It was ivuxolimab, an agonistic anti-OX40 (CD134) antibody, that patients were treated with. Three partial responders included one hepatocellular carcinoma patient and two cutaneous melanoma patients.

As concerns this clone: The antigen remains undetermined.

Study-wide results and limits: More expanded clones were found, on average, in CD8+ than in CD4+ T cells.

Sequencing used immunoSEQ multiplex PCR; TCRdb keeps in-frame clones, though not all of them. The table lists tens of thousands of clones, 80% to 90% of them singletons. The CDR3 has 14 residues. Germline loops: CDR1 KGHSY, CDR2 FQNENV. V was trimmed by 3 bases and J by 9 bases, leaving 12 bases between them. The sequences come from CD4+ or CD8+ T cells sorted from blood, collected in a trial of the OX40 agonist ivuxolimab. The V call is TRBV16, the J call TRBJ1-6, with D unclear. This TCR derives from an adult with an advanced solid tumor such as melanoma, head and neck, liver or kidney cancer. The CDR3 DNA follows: TGTGCCAGCAGCCACGAGGTGGGATCTTCACCCCTCCACTTT. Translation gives CASSHEVGSSPLHF.